The 18 T cell receptor beta chains in this list originate from one sample, sequenced in a study of cytomegalovirus exposure and HLA in healthy donors. Clones were read by immunoSEQ multiplex PCR, and TCRdb kept only the in-frame ones, dropping some. The top ten hold approximately 12% of the sample, which has some 260,000 clones, roughly 87% seen once. The source material was PBMCs. These receptors originate from a young man in good health and CMV-seropositive.

This clone was detected only a few times. This rearrangement joins TRBV7-2 to TRBJ2-7; possible D gene TRBD2, 7 bases. CDR1 is SGHTA, CDR2 FQGNSA, per germline. CDR3 length: 14 amino acids. Deletions cut 1 base from V and 6 bases from J, with 13 bases between. As DNA, the CDR3 is TGTGCCAGCAGCTTAGTGGCGAGGGGGGGCGAGCAGTACTTC. It encodes CASSLVARGGEQYF.

The V and J genes are TRBV5-1 and TRBJ2-1, with D uncertain. The CDR3 covers 15 residues. Germline values: CDR1 SGHRS, CDR2 YFSETQ. Trimming took 4 bases from V and 4 from J, leaving 15 bases between them. The CDR3 reads CASSQDQRSYNEQFF. The DNA of the CDR3 is TGCGCCAGCAGCCAGGACCAGAGGTCGTACAATGAGCAGTTCTTC.

The chain employs TRBV19 and TRBJ2-1; perhaps D is TRBD1 or TRBD2 (5 bases each). Germline V lookup: CDR1 LNHDA, CDR2 SQIVND (reference sequence). Trimming pared 4 bases from V and 7 bases from J, leaving 23 bases between. This CDR3 region has 17 residues. The CDR3 coding sequence is TGTGCCAGTAGTAACGAAGTCAGGGATTTTAGGAGGAATGAGCAGTTCTTC. It specifies CASSNEVRDFRRNEQFF. The whole variable domain, filled in from reference TRBV19 and TRBJ2-1, reads DGGITQSPKYLFRKEGQNVTLSCEQNLNHDAMYWYRQDPGQGLRLIYYSQIVNDFQKGDIAEGYSVSREKKESFPLTVTSAQKNPTAFYLCASSNEVRDFRRNEQFFGPGTRLTVL.

The CDR3 is CATLIWEGTEAFF. The CDR3 DNA is TGTGCCACCTTAATTTGGGAGGGCACTGAAGCTTTCTTT. This sequence joins TRBV30 and TRBJ1-1, with D hard to call. Trimming cost V 8 bases and J 4 bases, with 17 bases left between them. Germline assignment: CDR1 GTSNPN and CDR2 SVGIG (reference sequence). The CDR3 extends over 13 amino acids.

This clone was observed a few times. V gene TRBV7-9 combines with J gene TRBJ2-6, with D hard to call. Trimming cost V 9 bases and J 0 bases, with 6 bases left between them. The CDR3 has 13 amino acids. Germline CDR1 is SEHNR and CDR2 is FQNEAQ (reference sequence). The CDR3 spells CASGISGANVLTF. CDR3 bases: TGTGCCAGTGGCATCTCTGGGGCCAACGTCCTGACTTTC.

This chain joins TRBV5-1 and TRBJ1-2, with D perhaps TRBD1 (5 bases). CDR1 is SGHRS and CDR2 is YFSETQ in the germline V gene. The V end was cut by 4 bases, the J end by 3 bases, with 13 bases between. The CDR3 loop spans 14 amino acids. Written as DNA, the CDR3 is TGCGCCAGCAGCCCTCGGACGGGGGACTATGGCTACACCTTC. It specifies CASSPRTGDYGYTF.

The chain has TRBV14 and TRBJ1-1; D uncertain. Germline assignment: CDR1 SGHDN and CDR2 FVKESK. V was shortened by 4 bases and J by 1 base, with 7 bases between the two germline ends. The CDR3 has 13 residues. Here the CDR3 reads CASSRLQNTEAFF. The CDR3, as DNA: TGTGCCAGCAGCCGTTTACAGAACACTGAAGCTTTCTTT.

The chain uses TRBV5-1 and TRBJ2-3, with D tentatively TRBD2 (5 bases). This CDR3 spans 14 amino acids. Per germline, CDR1 SGHRS and CDR2 YFSETQ. The V end was cut by 2 bases, the J end by 2 bases, with 9 bases between. The CDR3 protein is CASSFGDNTDTQYF. The CDR3 nucleotides read TGCGCCAGCAGCTTCGGGGATAACACAGATACGCAGTATTTT. The variable domain in full, completed from reference TRBV5-1 and TRBJ2-3, reads KAGVTQTPRYLIKTRGQQVTLSCSPISGHRSVSWYQQTPGQGLQFLFEYFSETQRNKGNFPGRFSGRQFSNSRSEMNVSTLELGDSALYLCASSFGDNTDTQYFGPGTRLTVL.

This chain connects TRBV6-5 to TRBJ1-4; 8 bases line up with TRBD1. The germline CDR1 and CDR2 sequences are MNHEY and SVGAGI. This CDR3 comprises 11 residues. J lost 10 bases, V lost 8 bases, and 3 bases had no gene match. Here the CDR3 reads CASGQGVKLFF. The CDR3 coding sequence is TGTGCCAGCGGACAGGGCGTAAAACTGTTTTTT.

The V call is TRBV5-1, the J call TRBJ1-2; unclear D gene. The germline gives CDR1 SGHRS, CDR2 YFSETQ. This CDR3 comprises 14 residues. Trimming left V 4 bases short and J 5 bases short, with 15 bases between. The CDR3 sequence is CASSPGTRGYGYTF. The CDR3 DNA sequence: TGCGCCAGCAGCCCAGGCACCCGTGGATATGGCTACACCTTC.

The chain recombines TRBV5-1 with TRBJ2-1; D is uncertain. CDR1 is SGHRS, CDR2 YFSETQ, per germline. V lost 0 bases and J 5 bases, leaving 12 bases between the germline ends. CDR3 length: 15 residues. The CDR3 protein is CASSLEYTSDNEQFF. The CDR3 DNA reads TGCGCCAGCAGCTTGGAGTACACCAGCGACAATGAGCAGTTCTTC.

The chain combines TRBV19 with TRBJ2-1; D unclear. Germline V CDR1 and CDR2: LNHDA, SQIVND (reference sequence). Trimming took 0 bases from V and 6 from J, leaving 9 bases between them. There are 14 residues in the CDR3. CDR3 region: CASSIDPTSNEQFF. For the CDR3, the DNA is TGTGCCAGTAGTATAGATCCAACGTCCAATGAGCAGTTCTTC.

The rearrangement joins TRBV10-3 to TRBJ1-2, with a possible D match to TRBD1 (5 bases). Germline CDR1 is ENHRY and CDR2 is SYGVKD. Trimming pared 2 bases from V and 8 bases from J, leaving 9 bases between. This CDR3 contains 12 residues. The CDR3 protein is CAISENRDGYTF. The CDR3 DNA follows: TGTGCCATCAGTGAGAACCGGGACGGCTACACCTTC.

J is TRBJ1-2 and V is TRBV18; TRBD1 might be the D (5 bases). With 3 bases removed from V and 5 bases from J, the gap between germline ends came to 19 bases. CDR1 is KGHSH, CDR2 LQKENI, per germline. The CDR3 is 16 residues long. The CDR3 DNA follows: TGTGCCAGCTCACCTGACTGGCGGGGCGGCGGGTATGGCTACACCTTC. Translated, it gives CASSPDWRGGGYGYTF. The full variable domain, completed using reference TRBV18 and TRBJ1-2, is NAGVMQNPRHLVRRRGQEARLRCSPMKGHSHVYWYRQLPEEGLKFMVYLQKENIIDESGMPKERFSAEFPKEGPSILRIQQVVRGDSAAYFCASSPDWRGGGYGYTFGSGTRLTVV.

The J gene is TRBJ1-5, the V gene TRBV6-5, with D tentatively TRBD1 (6 bases). Trimming took 8 bases from V and 7 from J, leaving 15 bases between them. The germline CDR1 and CDR2 sequences are MNHEY and SVGAGI. The CDR3 consists of 13 residues. The CDR3 DNA follows: TGTGCCAGCGCGGCGGGGGCAGGACAGCCCCAGCATTTT. Protein sequence: CASAAGAGQPQHF.

The chain carries TRBV5-1 and TRBJ2-3; TRBD2 agrees at 8 bases. CDR1 and CDR2 (germline): SGHRS, YFSETQ. With V trimmed by 4 bases and J by 5 bases, 6 bases remained unmatched. The CDR3 is made up of 14 amino acids. CDR3 region: CASSPGGLGDTQYF. The CDR3 region has the DNA TGCGCCAGCAGCCCGGGGGGGCTTGGAGATACGCAGTATTTT. Full variable domain (missing parts from reference TRBV5-1 and TRBJ2-3): KAGVTQTPRYLIKTRGQQVTLSCSPISGHRSVSWYQQTPGQGLQFLFEYFSETQRNKGNFPGRFSGRQFSNSRSEMNVSTLELGDSALYLCASSPGGLGDTQYFGPGTRLTVL.

The genes are TRBV6-5 and TRBJ2-1; 11 positions match TRBD2. J was trimmed by 5 bases and V by 2 bases; bases with no gene match: 2. CDR1 is MNHEY, CDR2 SVGAGI, per germline. The CDR3 extends over 15 amino acids. The CDR3 DNA reads as TGTGCCAGCAGTTACCCGGGACTAGCGGACAATGAGCAGTTCTTC. Translating it yields CASSYPGLADNEQFF.

V gene TRBV7-2 combines with J gene TRBJ1-2; no clear D. Germline V gene data show CDR1 as SGHTA and CDR2 as FQGNSA. V was trimmed by 4 bases and J by 5 bases, leaving 5 bases between them. The CDR3 loop spans 11 amino acids. The DNA for the CDR3 is TGTGCCAGCAGCTCATATTATGGCTACACCTTC. Amino acids: CASSSYYGYTF.